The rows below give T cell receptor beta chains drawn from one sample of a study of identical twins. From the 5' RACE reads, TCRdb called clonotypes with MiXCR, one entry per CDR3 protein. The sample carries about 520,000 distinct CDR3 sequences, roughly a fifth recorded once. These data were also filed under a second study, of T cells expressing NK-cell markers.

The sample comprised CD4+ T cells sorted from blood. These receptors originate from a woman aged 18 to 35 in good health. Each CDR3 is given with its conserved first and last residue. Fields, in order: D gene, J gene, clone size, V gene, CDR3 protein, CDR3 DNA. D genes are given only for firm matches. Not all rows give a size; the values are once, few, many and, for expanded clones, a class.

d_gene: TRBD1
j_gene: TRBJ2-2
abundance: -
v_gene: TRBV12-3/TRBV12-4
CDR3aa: CASSRQGGGELFF
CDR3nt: TGTGCCAGCAGTCGACAGGGCGGCGGGGAGCTGTTTTTT

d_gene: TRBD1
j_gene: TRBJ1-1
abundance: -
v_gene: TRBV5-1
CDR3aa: CASSQGTVPMNTEAFF
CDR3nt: TGCGCCAGCAGCCAGGGGACAGTTCCCATGAACACTGAAGCTTTCTTT

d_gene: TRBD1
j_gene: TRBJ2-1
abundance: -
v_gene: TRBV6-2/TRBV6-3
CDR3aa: CAGSRQGGKVQFF
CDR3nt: TGTGCCGGATCGAGACAGGGGGGAAAGGTGCAGTTCTTC

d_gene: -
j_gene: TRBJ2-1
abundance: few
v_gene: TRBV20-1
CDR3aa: CSARARYNEQFF
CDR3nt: TGCAGTGCTAGAGCAAGGTACAATGAGCAGTTCTTC

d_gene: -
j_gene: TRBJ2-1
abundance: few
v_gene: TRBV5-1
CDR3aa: CASSFGSGYNEQFF
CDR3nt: TGCGCCAGCAGCTTCGGTAGTGGCTACAATGAGCAGTTCTTC

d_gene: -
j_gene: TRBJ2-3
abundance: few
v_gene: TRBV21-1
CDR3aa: CASKSPAHTDTQYF
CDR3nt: TGTGCCAGCAAGTCTCCAGCCCACACAGATACGCAGTATTTT

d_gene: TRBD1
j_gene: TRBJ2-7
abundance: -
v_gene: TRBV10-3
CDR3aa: CATQGMRQGEQYF
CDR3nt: TGTGCCACCCAAGGGATGAGACAGGGCGAGCAGTACTTC

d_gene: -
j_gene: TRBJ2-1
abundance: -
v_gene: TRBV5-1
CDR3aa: CASSSGTVYNEQFF
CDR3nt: TGCGCCAGCAGCAGCGGGACAGTATACAATGAGCAGTTCTTC

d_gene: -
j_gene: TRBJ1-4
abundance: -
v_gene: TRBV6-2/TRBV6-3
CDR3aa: CASSYSHGLGRKLFF
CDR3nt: TGTGCCAGCAGTTACTCTCACGGTCTAGGAAGAAAACTGTTTTTT

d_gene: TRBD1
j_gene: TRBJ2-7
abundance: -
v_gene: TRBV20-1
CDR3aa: CSTQGQWAYEQYF
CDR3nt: TGCAGTACTCAGGGACAGTGGGCCTACGAGCAGTACTTC

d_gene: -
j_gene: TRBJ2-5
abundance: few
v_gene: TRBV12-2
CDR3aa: CASRPSPRQGEETQYF
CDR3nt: TGTGCAAGTCGCCCGAGCCCACGGCAGGGAGAGGAGACCCAGTACTTC

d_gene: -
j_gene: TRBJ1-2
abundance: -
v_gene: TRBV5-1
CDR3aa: CASSLGGIDHGYTF
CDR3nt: TGCGCCAGCAGCTTGGGAGGGATCGATCATGGCTACACCTTC

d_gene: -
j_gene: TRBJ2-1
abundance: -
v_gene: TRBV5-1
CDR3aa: CASSYPRGARSPPSYNEQFF
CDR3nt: TGCGCCAGCAGCTACCCGAGGGGAGCCCGGAGCCCCCCCTCCTACAATGAGCAGTTCTTC

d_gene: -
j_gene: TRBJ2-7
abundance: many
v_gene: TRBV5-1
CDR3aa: CASSLAGLWEQYF
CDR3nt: TGCGCCAGCAGCTTGGCGGGACTTTGGGAGCAGTACTTC

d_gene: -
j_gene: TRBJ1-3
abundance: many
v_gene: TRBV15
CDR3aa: CATSSQGGGNTIYF
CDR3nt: TGTGCCACCAGCAGTCAAGGGGGTGGAAACACCATATATTTT

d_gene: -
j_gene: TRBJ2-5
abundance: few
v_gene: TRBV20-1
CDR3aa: CSAPGVGGETQYF
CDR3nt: TGCAGTGCCCCAGGGGTTGGGGGGGAGACCCAGTACTTC

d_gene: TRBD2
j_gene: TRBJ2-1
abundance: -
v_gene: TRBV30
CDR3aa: CAWGTSGGYEQFF
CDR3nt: TGTGCCTGGGGGACTAGCGGGGGCTATGAGCAGTTCTTC

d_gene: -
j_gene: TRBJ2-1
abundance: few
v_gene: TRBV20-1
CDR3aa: CSASEGHEQFF
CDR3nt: TGCAGTGCTTCGGAGGGCCATGAGCAGTTCTTC

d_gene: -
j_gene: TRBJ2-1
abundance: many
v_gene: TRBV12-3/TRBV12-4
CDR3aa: CASSPLLEGEQFF
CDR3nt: TGTGCCAGCAGTCCCCTACTAGAGGGTGAGCAGTTCTTC

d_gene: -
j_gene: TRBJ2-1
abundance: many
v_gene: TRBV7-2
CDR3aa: CASSLANNEQFF
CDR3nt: TGTGCCAGCAGCTTAGCGAACAATGAGCAGTTCTTC

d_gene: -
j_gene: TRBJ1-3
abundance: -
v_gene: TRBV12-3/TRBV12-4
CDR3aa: CASSLIRGRGNTIYF
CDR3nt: TGTGCCAGCAGTTTAATTCGGGGGCGAGGAAACACCATATATTTT

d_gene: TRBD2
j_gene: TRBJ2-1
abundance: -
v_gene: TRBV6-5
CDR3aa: CASSYSAAGGYNEQFF
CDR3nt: TGTGCCAGCAGTTACTCGGCCGCGGGAGGTTACAATGAGCAGTTCTTC

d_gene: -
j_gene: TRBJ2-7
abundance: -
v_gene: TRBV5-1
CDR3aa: CASSPDWYEQYF
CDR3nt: TGCGCCAGCAGCCCTGACTGGTACGAGCAGTACTTC

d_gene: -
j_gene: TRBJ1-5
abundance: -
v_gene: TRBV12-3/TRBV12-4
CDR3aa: CASSRPTGTNLAQHF
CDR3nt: TGTGCCAGCAGTCGCCCGACTGGGACCAATTTAGCCCAGCATTTT

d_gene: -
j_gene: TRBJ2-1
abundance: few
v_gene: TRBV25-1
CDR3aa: CASSGFSSYNEQFF
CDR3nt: TGTGCCAGTAGCGGTTTTAGCTCCTACAATGAGCAGTTCTTC

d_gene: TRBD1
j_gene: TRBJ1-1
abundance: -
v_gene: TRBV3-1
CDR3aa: CASSLGTGSNTEAFF
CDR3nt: TGTGCCAGCAGCCTTGGGACAGGGTCGAACACTGAAGCTTTCTTT

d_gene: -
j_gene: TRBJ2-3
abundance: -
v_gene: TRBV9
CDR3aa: CASSVTGEGDTQYF
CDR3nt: TGTGCCAGCAGCGTTACGGGGGAAGGAGATACGCAGTATTTT

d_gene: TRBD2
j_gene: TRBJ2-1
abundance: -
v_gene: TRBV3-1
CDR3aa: CASSPSGSGRYNEQFF
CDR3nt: TGTGCCAGCAGCCCCTCAGGTAGCGGGAGGTACAATGAGCAGTTCTTC

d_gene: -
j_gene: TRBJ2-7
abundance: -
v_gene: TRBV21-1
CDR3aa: CASSKKRSTYGADEQYF
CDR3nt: TGTGCCAGCAGCAAAAAGCGTAGTACCTACGGGGCGGACGAGCAGTACTTC

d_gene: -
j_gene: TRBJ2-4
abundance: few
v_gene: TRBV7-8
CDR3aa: CASSLARSGRGNPNIQYF
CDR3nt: TGTGCCAGCAGCTTAGCGCGAAGTGGCAGGGGAAATCCAAACATTCAGTACTTC

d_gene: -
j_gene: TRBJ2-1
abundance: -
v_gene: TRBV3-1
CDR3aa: CASSPVTGSYNEQFF
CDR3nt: TGTGCCAGCAGCCCCGTGACAGGCTCCTACAATGAGCAGTTCTTC

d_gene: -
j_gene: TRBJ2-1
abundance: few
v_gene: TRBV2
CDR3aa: CASMSEYNEQFF
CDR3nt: TGTGCCAGCATGTCCGAGTACAATGAGCAGTTCTTC

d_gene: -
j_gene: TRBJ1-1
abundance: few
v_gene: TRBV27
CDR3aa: CASSLFTGTTEAFF
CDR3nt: TGTGCCAGCAGTTTATTCACAGGGACCACTGAAGCTTTCTTT

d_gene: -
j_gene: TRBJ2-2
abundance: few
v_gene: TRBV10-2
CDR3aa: CASTPGRNTGELFF
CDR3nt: TGCGCCAGCACGCCTGGCAGGAACACCGGGGAGCTGTTTTTT

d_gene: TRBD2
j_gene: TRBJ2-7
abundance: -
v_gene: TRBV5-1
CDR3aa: CASSLRVTGGQNYEQYF
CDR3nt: TGCGCCAGCAGCTTGCGAGTCACGGGGGGGCAGAACTACGAGCAGTACTTC

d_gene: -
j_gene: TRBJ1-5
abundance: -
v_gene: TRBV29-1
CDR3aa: CSVNEGNQPQHF
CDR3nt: TGCAGCGTTAATGAAGGCAATCAGCCCCAGCATTTT

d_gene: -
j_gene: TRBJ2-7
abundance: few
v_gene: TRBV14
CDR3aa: CASSQEWYEQYF
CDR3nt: TGTGCCAGCAGCCAAGAGTGGTACGAGCAGTACTTC

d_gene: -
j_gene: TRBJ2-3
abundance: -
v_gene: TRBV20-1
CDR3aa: CSAPRGGTSTDTQYF
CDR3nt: TGCAGTGCCCCGAGGGGCGGGACTAGCACAGATACGCAGTATTTT

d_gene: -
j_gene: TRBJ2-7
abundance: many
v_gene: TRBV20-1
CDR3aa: CSASKGTFSYEQYF
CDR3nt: TGCAGTGCTAGTAAGGGGACGTTCTCCTACGAGCAGTACTTC

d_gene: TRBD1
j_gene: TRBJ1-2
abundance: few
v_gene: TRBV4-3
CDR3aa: CASSPSSPGQANYGYTF
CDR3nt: TGCGCCAGCAGCCCGAGCTCCCCTGGACAGGCTAACTATGGCTACACCTTC

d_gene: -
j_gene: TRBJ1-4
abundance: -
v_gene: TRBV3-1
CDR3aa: CASSQDWRVNEKLFF
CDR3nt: TGTGCCAGCAGCCAAGATTGGCGGGTCAATGAAAAACTGTTTTTT

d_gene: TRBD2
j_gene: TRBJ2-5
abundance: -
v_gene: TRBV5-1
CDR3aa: CASSFGGLAVLRTETQYF
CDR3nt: TGCGCCAGCAGCTTCGGGGGACTAGCGGTCCTGAGGACAGAGACCCAGTACTTC

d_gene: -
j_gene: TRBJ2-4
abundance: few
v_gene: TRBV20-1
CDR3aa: CSAIHTGSNIQYF
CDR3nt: TGCAGTGCTATCCATACAGGCTCAAACATTCAGTACTTC

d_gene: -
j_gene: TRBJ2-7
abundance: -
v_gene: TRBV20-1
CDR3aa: CSASWLANEQYF
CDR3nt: TGCAGTGCTAGTTGGCTAGCGAACGAGCAGTACTTC

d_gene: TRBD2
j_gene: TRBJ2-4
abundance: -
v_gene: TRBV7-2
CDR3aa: CASSLHGGYIQYF
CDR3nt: TGTGCCAGCAGCTTACACGGGGGGTACATTCAGTACTTC

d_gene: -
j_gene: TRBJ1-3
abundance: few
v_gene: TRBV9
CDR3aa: CASSVEGSGNTIYF
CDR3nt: TGTGCCAGCAGCGTAGAGGGGTCTGGAAACACCATATATTTT

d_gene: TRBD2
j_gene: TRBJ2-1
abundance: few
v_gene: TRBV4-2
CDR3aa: CASSQDISTSGRYVRNEQFF
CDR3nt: TGTGCCAGCAGCCAAGATATATCGACTAGCGGGCGGTACGTTAGAAATGAGCAGTTCTTC

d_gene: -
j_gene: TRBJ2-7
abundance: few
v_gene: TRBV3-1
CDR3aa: CASSPRLTRNEQYF
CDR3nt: TGTGCCAGCAGCCCCAGACTGACTCGGAACGAGCAGTACTTC

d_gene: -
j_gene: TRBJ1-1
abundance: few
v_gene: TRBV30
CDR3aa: CAWSLSEYTEAFF
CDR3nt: TGTGCCTGGAGTCTTTCCGAGTACACTGAAGCTTTCTTT

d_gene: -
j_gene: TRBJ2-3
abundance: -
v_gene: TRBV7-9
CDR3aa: CASSPGHGPTSF
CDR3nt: TGTGCCAGCAGCCCCGGTCACGGACCTACATCTTTT